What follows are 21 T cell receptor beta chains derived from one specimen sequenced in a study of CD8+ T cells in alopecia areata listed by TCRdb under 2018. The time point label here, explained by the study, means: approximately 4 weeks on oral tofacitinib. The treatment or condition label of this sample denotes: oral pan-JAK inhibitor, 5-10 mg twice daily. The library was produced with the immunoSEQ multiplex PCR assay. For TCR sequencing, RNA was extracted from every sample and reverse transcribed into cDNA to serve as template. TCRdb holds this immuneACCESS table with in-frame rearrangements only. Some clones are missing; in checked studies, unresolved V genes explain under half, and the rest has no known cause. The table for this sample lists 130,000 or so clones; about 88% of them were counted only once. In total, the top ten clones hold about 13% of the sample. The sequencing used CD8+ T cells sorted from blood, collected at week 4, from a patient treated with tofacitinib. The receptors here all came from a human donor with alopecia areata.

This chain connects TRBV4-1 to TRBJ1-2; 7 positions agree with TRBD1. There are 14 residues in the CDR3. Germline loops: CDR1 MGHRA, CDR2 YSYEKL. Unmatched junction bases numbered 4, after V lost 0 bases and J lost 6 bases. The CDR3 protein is CASSQDRGMDGYTF. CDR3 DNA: TGCGCCAGCAGCCAAGACAGGGGGATGGATGGCTACACCTTC.

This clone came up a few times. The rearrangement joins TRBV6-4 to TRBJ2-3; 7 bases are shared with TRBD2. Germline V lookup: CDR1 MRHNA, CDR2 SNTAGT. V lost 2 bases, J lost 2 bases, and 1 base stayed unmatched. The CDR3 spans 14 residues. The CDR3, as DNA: TGTGCCAGCAGTGACGGGAGGGCCACAGATACGCAGTATTTT. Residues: CASSDGRATDTQYF.

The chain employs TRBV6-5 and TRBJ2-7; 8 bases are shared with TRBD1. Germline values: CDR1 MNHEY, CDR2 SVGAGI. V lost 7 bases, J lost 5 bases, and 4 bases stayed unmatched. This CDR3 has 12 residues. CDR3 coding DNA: TGTGCCAGCATTGGGACAGGCCACGAGCAGTACTTC. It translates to CASIGTGHEQYF.

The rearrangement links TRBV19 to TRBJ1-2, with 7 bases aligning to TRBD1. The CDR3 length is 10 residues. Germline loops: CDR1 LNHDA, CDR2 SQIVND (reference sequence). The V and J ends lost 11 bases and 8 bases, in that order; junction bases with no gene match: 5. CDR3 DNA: TGTGCCGTGAGAGGGGGCGGCTACACCTTC. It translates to CAVRGGGYTF.

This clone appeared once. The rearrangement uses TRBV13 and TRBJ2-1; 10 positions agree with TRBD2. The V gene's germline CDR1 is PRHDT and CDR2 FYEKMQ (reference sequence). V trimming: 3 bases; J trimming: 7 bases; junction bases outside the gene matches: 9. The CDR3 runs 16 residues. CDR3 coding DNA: TGTGCCAGCAGCTTCCGTAGCGGGGGGCCGGTTAATGAGCAGTTCTTC. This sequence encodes CASSFRSGGPVNEQFF.

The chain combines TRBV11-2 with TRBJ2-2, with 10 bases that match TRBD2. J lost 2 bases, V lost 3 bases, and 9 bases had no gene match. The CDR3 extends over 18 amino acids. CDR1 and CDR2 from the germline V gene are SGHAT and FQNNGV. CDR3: CASSFEASGSSNTGELFF. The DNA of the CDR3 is TGTGCCAGCAGCTTCGAGGCTAGCGGGAGTTCAAACACCGGGGAGCTGTTTTTT.

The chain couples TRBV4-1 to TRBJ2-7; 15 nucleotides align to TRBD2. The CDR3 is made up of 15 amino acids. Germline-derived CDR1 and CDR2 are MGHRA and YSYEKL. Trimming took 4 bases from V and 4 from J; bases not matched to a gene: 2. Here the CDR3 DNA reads TGCGCCAGCAGCCCCGGGACTAGCGGGAGGTACGAGCAGTACTTC. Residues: CASSPGTSGRYEQYF.

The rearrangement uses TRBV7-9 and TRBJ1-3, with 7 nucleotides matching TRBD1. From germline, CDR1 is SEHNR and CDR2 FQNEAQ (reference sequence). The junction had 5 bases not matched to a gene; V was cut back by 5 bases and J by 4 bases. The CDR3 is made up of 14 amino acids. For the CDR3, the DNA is TGTGCCAGCAGCCCGACAGGGATCGGAAACACCATATATTTT. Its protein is CASSPTGIGNTIYF.

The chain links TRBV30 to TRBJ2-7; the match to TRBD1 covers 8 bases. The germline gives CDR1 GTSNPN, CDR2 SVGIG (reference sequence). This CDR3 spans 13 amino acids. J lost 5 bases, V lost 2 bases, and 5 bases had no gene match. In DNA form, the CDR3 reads TGTGCCTGGAGTATGACAGGGGAGGACGAGCAGTACTTC. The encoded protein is CAWSMTGEDEQYF.

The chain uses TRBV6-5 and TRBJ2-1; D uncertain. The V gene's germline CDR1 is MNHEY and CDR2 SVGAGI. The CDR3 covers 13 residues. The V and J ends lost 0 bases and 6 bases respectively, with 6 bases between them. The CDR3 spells CASSYSGRNEQFF. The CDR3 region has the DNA TGTGCCAGCAGTTACTCGGGTCGCAATGAGCAGTTCTTC.

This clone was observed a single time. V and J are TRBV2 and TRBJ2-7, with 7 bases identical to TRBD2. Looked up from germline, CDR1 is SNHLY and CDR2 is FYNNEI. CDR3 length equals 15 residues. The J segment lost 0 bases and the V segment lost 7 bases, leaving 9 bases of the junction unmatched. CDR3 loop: CASIPAGLISYEQYF. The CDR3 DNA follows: TGTGCCAGCATACCAGCGGGACTTATCTCCTACGAGCAGTACTTC.

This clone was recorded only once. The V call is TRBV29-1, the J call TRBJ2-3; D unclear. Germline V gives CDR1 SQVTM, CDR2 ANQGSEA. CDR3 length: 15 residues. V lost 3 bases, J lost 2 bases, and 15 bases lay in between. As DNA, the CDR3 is TGCAGCGTTGATGCCTGGTATGCAGCCACAGATACGCAGTATTTT. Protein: CSVDAWYAATDTQYF.

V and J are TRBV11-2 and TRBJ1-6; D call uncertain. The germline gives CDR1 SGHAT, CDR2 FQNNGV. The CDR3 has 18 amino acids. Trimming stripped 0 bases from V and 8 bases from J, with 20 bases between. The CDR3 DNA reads TGTGCCAGCAGCTTAGATCATTTTGGGCAGGAGTTCGATTCACCCCTCCACTTT. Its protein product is CASSLDHFGQEFDSPLHF.

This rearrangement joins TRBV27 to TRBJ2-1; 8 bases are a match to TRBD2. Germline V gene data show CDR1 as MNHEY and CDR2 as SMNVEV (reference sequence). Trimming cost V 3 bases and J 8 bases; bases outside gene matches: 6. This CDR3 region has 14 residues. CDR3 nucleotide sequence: TGTGCCAGCAGTTTGCTAGCGGGTGTACATGAGCAGTTCTTC. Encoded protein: CASSLLAGVHEQFF.

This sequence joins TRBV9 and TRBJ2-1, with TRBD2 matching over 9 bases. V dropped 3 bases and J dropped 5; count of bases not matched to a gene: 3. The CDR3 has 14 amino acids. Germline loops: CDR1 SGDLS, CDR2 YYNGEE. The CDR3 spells CASSASGADNEQFF. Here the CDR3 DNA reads TGTGCCAGCAGCGCTAGCGGGGCGGACAATGAGCAGTTCTTC.

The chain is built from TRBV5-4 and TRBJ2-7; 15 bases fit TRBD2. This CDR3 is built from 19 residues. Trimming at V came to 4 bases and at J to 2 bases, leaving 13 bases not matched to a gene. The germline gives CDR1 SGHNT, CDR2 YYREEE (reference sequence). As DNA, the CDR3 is TGTGCCAGCAGCCAGGAGGGACTAGCGGGGGGCCGACCTCCCTACGAGCAGTACTTC. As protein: CASSQEGLAGGRPPYEQYF.

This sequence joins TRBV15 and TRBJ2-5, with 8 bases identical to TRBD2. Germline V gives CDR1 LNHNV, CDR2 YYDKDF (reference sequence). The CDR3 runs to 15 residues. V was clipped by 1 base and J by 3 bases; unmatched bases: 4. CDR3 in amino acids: CATSRVTSEKETQYF. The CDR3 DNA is TGTGCCACCAGCAGAGTGACTAGCGAAAAAGAGACCCAGTACTTC.

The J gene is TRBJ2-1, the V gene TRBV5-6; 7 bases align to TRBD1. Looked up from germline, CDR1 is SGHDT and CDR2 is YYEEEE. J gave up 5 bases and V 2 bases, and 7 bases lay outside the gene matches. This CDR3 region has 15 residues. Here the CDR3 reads CASSLSDRVHNEQFF. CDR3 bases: TGTGCCAGCAGCTTATCCGACAGGGTCCACAATGAGCAGTTCTTC.

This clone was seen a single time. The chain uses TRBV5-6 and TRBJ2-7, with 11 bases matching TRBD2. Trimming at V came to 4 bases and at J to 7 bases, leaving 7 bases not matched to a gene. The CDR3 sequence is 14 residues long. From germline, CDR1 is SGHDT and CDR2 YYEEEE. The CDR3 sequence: CASSLSGRAWEQYF. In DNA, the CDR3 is TGTGCCAGCAGCCTTAGCGGGAGGGCTTGGGAGCAGTACTTC.

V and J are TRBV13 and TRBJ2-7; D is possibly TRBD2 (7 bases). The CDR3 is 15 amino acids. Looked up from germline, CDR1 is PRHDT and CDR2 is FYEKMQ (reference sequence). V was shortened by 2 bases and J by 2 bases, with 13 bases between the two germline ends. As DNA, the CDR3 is TGTGCCAGCAGCTTATACGGGGGGCCCACCTACGAGCAGTACTTC. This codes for CASSLYGGPTYEQYF.

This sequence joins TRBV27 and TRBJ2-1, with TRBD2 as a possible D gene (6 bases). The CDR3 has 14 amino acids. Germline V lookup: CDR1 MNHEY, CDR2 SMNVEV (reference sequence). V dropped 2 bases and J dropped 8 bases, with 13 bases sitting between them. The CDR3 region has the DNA TGTGCCAGCAGTTTAGTCTGGGGGGTAGATGAGCAGTTCTTC. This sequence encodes CASSLVWGVDEQFF.